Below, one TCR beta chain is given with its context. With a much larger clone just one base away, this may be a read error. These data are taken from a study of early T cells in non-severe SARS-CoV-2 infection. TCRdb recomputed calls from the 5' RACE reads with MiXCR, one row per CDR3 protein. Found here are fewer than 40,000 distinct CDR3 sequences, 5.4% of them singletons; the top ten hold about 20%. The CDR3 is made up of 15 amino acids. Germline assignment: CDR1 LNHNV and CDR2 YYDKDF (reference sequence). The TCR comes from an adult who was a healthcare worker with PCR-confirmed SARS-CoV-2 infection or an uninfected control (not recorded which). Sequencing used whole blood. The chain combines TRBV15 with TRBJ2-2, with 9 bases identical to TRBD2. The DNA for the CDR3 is TGTGCCACCAGCAGAGAACGTAGCGGGGGAAGGGAGCTGTCTTTT. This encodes CATSRERSGGRELSF.